The sample holds a few counts of the clone carrying this TCR beta chain. Its antigen is still unknown. The source of the sample is a study of T cell repertoires in cytomegalovirus infection. Study-level background: Evidence of both CMV infection and a matching HLA type came from public TCR beta signatures. Study observations and caveats: Of the TCR beta families, the public ones yielded a cumulative frequency that identified carriers of CMV plus the relevant HLA. The study found HLA-C-restricted CMV-specific TCR beta clonotypes dominating the ex vivo response.

TCRdb re-derived calls from the reads in MiXCR, one entry per CDR3 protein. The sample lists over 150,000 distinct CDR3 sequences; approximately 17% were seen once. The ends lost 5 bases at V and 4 bases at J; junction bases unmatched: 10. The CDR3 runs 16 residues. Germline V gene sequence: CDR1 SGHTA, CDR2 FQGNSA. V usage is TRBV7-2 and J usage is TRBJ1-2; 10 bases align to TRBD1. The specimen was CD8+ T cells from PBMCs. The sequence was collected from a human donor in good health (CMV status not recorded). Some clones in this sample may be carry-over from other donors' samples. The CDR3 protein is CASSTRGTGEGYGYTF. For the CDR3, the DNA is TGTGCCAGCAGCACACGCGGGACAGGGGAAGGCTATGGCTACACCTTC. The full variable domain, its missing parts supplied by reference TRBV7-2 and TRBJ1-2, is GAGVSQSPSNKVTEKGKDVELRCDPISGHTALYWYRQSLGQGLEFLIYFQGNSAPDKSGLPSDRFSAERTGGSVSTLTIQRTQQEDSAVYLCASSTRGTGEGYGYTFGSGTRLTVV.